This TCR beta chain was identified during a study of T cell changes during pregnancy in multiple sclerosis. Method: immunoSEQ multiplex PCR; TCRdb's copy keeps in-frame clones and lacks some. The sample consists of more than 55,000 clones, approximately 90% of them appearing once. The V gene end was trimmed by 5 bases and the J gene end by 6 bases; junction bases not matched to a gene: 7. Germline CDR1 and CDR2: LNHDA and SQIVND (reference sequence). CDR3 size: 16 residues. The source was peripheral blood, collected after pregnancy. This TCR was recovered from a female donor in good health, enrolled as a control in a pregnancy study. The chain uses TRBV19 and TRBJ2-1, with TRBD2 matching 13 bases. Here the CDR3 reads CASSSWTSGSSNEQFF. For the CDR3, the DNA is TGTGCCAGTAGTTCCTGGACTAGCGGGAGCTCCAATGAGCAGTTCTTC.